This T cell receptor beta chain came from a study of blood T cell repertoires in COVID-19. Overall study: The study drew acute and convalescent COVID-19 samples from the United States, Italy and Spain. In each case, the material was cDNA or gDNA derived from T cells, B-cell-depleted T cells, or PBMCs.

The CDR3 consists of 19 residues. The table came from immunoSEQ multiplex PCR; TCRdb's copy has only in-frame clones and leaves some out. The sample carries 120,000 to 150,000 clones, approximately 84% recorded once. The chain is built from TRBV21-1 and TRBJ2-1; the table's TRBD2 call for D was not verified on the DNA. TRBV21-1 is a pseudogene locus. Sample: peripheral blood. This TCR was sampled from a human donor with acute or convalescent COVID-19. The donor label of this sample is uncertain. CDR3 residues: CASVTRGRTMKCSYNEQFF. The CDR3 region has the DNA TGTGCCAGCGTCACCCGCGGGAGGACGATGAAATGCTCCTACAATGAGCAGTTCTTC.